These 3 T cell receptor beta chains came from one sample sequenced in a study of shared clonotypes between healthy human individuals. Sequencing used immunoSEQ multiplex PCR; TCRdb keeps in-frame clones, though not all of them. Of about 1.1 million clones in the sample, 75% to 80% were seen once. The sequenced sample was memory CD4+ T cells from PBMCs. Regarding subset: CD45RA-negative fraction. Receptors originate from a man between 18 and 35 years old in good health. Some clones in this sample may be carry-over from other donors' samples.

With regard to this clone: Other DNA sequences of this sample code for an identical CDR3. In DNA, the CDR3 is TGCGCCAGCAGCTTAGACAGGGGCACCGGGGAGCTGTTTTTT. This sequence encodes CASSLDRGTGELFF. V usage is TRBV5-1 and J usage is TRBJ2-2; the match to TRBD1 covers 8 bases. After removal of 2 bases from V and 4 bases from J, the junction contained 1 base not matched to a gene. Germline CDR1 reads SGHRS; CDR2 reads YFSETQ. This CDR3 region has 14 residues.

The V and J genes are TRBV20-1 and TRBJ1-1; no reliable D call. The germline CDR1 and CDR2 sequences are DFQATT and SNEGSKA (reference sequence). V lost 5 bases to trimming and J lost 6 bases, with 7 bases between them. This CDR3 region has 10 residues. The CDR3 is CSARSSEAFF. DNA of the CDR3: TGCAGTGCTCGAAGTTCTGAAGCTTTCTTT.

This clone was picked up a small number of times. This sequence joins TRBV9 and TRBJ1-3, with D uncertain. Germline values: CDR1 SGDLS, CDR2 YYNGEE. The V end lost 0 bases, the J end lost 0 bases, and 4 bases lay between the germline ends. The CDR3 has 14 residues. CDR3 in amino acids: CASSVDYSGNTIYF. The CDR3 region has the DNA TGTGCCAGCAGCGTAGATTACTCTGGAAACACCATATATTTT.